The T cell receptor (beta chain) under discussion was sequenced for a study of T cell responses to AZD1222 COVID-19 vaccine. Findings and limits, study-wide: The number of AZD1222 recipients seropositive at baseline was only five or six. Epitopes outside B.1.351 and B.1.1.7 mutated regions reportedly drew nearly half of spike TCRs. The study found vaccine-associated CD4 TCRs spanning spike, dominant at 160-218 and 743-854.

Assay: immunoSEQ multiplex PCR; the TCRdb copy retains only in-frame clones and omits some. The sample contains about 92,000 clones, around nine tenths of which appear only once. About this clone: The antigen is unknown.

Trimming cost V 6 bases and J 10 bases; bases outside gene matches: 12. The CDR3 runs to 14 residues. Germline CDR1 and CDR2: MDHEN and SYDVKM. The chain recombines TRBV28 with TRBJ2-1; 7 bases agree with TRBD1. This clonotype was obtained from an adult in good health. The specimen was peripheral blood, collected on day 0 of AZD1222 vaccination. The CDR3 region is CASRNTRQGREQFF. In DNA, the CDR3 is TGTGCCAGCAGAAACACCCGACAGGGCCGAGAGCAGTTCTTC.